This T cell receptor beta chain was profiled in a study of response to subunit inactivated influenza vaccine. Whole-study results and caveats: Authors suggested each seasonal flu vaccination may recruit only limited numbers of new T cells.

This clonotype was seen many times. Its cognate antigen is unknown. The germline V gene encodes CDR1 MNHEY and CDR2 SVGAGI. V lost 2 bases, J lost 2 bases, and 7 bases lay in between. The CDR3 has 13 amino acids. TCRdb analysed the RT-PCR reads with MiXCR anew, one entry per CDR3 protein. Of about 650,000 distinct CDR3 sequences listed, approximately 14% are singletons. This clonotype originated in a man aged 45-60 years who received an inactivated influenza vaccine. This sequence joins TRBV6-5 and TRBJ2-7; D remains unclear. Sequencing used PBMCs from blood, obtained 11 to 12 days after vaccination. CDR3 loop: CASSYGTTYEQYF. CDR3 nucleotides: TGTGCCAGCAGTTACGGCACGACCTACGAGCAGTACTTC.